This T cell receptor (beta chain) comes out of a study of cytomegalovirus exposure and HLA in healthy donors. Unmatched junction bases numbered 10, after V lost 9 bases and J lost 3 bases. This CDR3 contains 15 residues. Germline V CDR1 and CDR2: SNHLY, FYNNEI. Amplification used 60 Vbeta primers and 13 Jbeta primers. The table came from immunoSEQ multiplex PCR; TCRdb's copy has only in-frame clones and leaves some out. This sample has 210,000 or so clones; 87% occur once, and the top ten carry about 1.2%. The sequencing sample was made of PBMCs. The rearrangement joins TRBV2 to TRBJ1-4, with 7 nucleotides matching TRBD1. This TCR was recovered from a man aged 25 to 45 in good health and CMV-seronegative. Written as DNA, the CDR3 is TGTGCCAGTAGGAAAGCCGGGACAGCTAATGAAAAACTGTTTTTT. Protein: CASRKAGTANEKLFF.